This is a list of T cell receptor beta chains from one sample in a study of somatic mutations in cytotoxic T cells in rheumatoid arthritis. Assay used: immunoSEQ multiplex PCR; TCRdb lists only in-frame clones, some missing. The table records roughly 32,000 clones, approximately 78% of them present only once. The sequenced sample consisted of CD8+ T cells sorted from blood. The receptor set was obtained from an adult with rheumatoid arthritis. The CDR3 runs from the conserved cysteine through the conserved F or W. Fields, in order: J gene, D gene, V gene, clone size, CDR3 DNA, CDR3 protein. D genes are given only for firm matches. Not every row has a clone size; where given, it reads once, few, many or a size class.

>TRBJ2-7|.|TRBV13|.
TGTGCCAGCAGCTTAGCTGGGGGTAGCTACGAGCAGTACTTC
CASSLAGGSYEQYF
>TRBJ2-7|TRBD2|TRBV7-8|.
TGTGCCAGCAGCTCGGGCGGCGGGGGTTTTTACGAGCAGTACTTC
CASSSGGGGFYEQYF
>TRBJ2-5|.|TRBV7-6|.
TGTGCCAGCAGCCCCCCGGGTATGGAGACCCAGTACTTC
CASSPPGMETQYF
>TRBJ2-3|TRBD1|TRBV5-1|few
TGCGCCAGCAGCGGAGACAGGGTAGGCGCAGATACGCAGTATTTT
CASSGDRVGADTQYF
>TRBJ2-5|.|TRBV7-6|.
TGTGCCAGCAGCATGCCATCAAGTCAAGAGACCCAGTACTTC
CASSMPSSQETQYF
>TRBJ1-2|.|TRBV30|.
TGTGCCTGGGCAACTGGAAAGAGACCTAACTATGGCTACACCTTC
CAWATGKRPNYGYTF
>TRBJ1-6|.|TRBV2|.
TGTGCCAGCAGACTGGACAGCTCCTATAATTCACCCCTCCACTTT
CASRLDSSYNSPLHF
>TRBJ1-4|.|TRBV19|once
TGTGCCAGTATGCGAAGGGGACGCTTTAATGAAAAACTGTTTTTT
CASMRRGRFNEKLFF
>TRBJ1-1|TRBD1|TRBV27|.
TGTGCCAGCAGTTCCGGGACAGGGGTCCAAGGGAACACTGAAGCTTTCTTT
CASSSGTGVQGNTEAFF
>TRBJ2-7|TRBD1|TRBV2|once
TGTGCCAGCAGGACCGCCGGGACAGGATCCTACGAGCAGTACTTC
CASRTAGTGSYEQYF
>TRBJ2-6|.|TRBV9|.
TGTGCCAGCAGCGTAGACGTCCGACCCGCCTCTGGGGCCAACGTCCTGACTTTC
CASSVDVRPASGANVLTF
>TRBJ1-1|.|TRBV4-3|.
TGCGCCAGCAGCCAAGATATCTATGCCGAGGGGACTGAAGCTTTCTTT
CASSQDIYAEGTEAFF
>TRBJ2-6|.|TRBV4-1|.
TGCGCCAGCAGCCCGCGGGTCTCTGGGGCCAACGTCCTGACTTTC
CASSPRVSGANVLTF
>TRBJ2-3|TRBD2|TRBV4-2|.
TGTGCCAGCAGCCAAGAGGGAATAGCGGGAGTTCCCCCCCCAGATACGCAGTATTTT
CASSQEGIAGVPPPDTQYF
>TRBJ2-7|TRBD1|TRBV30|.
TGTGCCCAATGGACAGGGAACGAGCAGTACTTC
CAQWTGNEQYF
>TRBJ2-7|.|TRBV19|.
TGTGCCAGTAGTCCCGCAACTCTGGGGGAGCAGTACTTC
CASSPATLGEQYF
>TRBJ2-7|.|TRBV14|.
TGTGCCAGCAGTGGCGGAGTTAAATCCTACGAGCAGTACTTC
CASSGGVKSYEQYF
>TRBJ1-6|.|TRBV7-9|.
TGTGCCAGCAGCCCCAGGGCCCGTGGGTGGAATTCACCCCTCCACTTT
CASSPRARGWNSPLHF
>TRBJ1-1|.|TRBV4-1|few
TGCGCCAGCAGCCAAGGTTCCATGGAGTCTGAAGCTTTCTTT
CASSQGSMESEAFF
>TRBJ2-7|.|TRBV10-2|once
TGCGCCAGCGGGAGCCCCTACGAGCAGTACTTC
CASGSPYEQYF
>TRBJ2-1|TRBD2|TRBV6-5|.
TGTGCCAGCTCCCGGGGGGACAATGAGCAGTTCTTC
CASSRGDNEQFF
>TRBJ1-2|TRBD1|TRBV6-5|.
TGTGCCAGTAGACAGGGATTGGACTATGGCTACACCTTC
CASRQGLDYGYTF
>TRBJ1-2|.|TRBV29-1|once
TGCAGCGTGTACAGAACTAACTATGGCTACACCTTC
CSVYRTNYGYTF
>TRBJ2-7|.|TRBV7-9|once
TGTGCCAGCAGCCGCTACATCTACGAGCAGTACTTC
CASSRYIYEQYF
>TRBJ1-4|.|TRBV30|.
TGTGCCTGGAGTGGGGATACGCCAATAGGTGAAAAACTGTTTTTT
CAWSGDTPIGEKLFF
>TRBJ1-1|.|TRBV7-2|once
TGTGCCAGCAGCTTATCCGGCGCGAACACTGAAGCTTTCTTT
CASSLSGANTEAFF
>TRBJ2-6|.|TRBV27|.
TGTGCCAGCAGTTTCGGGGGAGACCGCCGTCCCAACGTCCTGACTTTC
CASSFGGDRRPNVLTF
>TRBJ2-1|TRBD2|TRBV4-2|.
TGTGCCAGCAGCCAAGAACGGGACTATGACTACAATGAGCAGTTCTTC
CASSQERDYDYNEQFF
>TRBJ1-2|.|TRBV15|.
TGTGCCACCAGCAGAGATTTAGATTCCATCTATGGCTACACCTTC
CATSRDLDSIYGYTF
>TRBJ2-5|TRBD1|TRBV2|.
TGTGCCAGCAGTGAAACGACAGGGGGTCCAGGGACCCAGTACTTC
CASSETTGGPGTQYF
>TRBJ1-1|TRBD1|TRBV10-3|.
TGTGCCATCAGGAGGACAGGGGTGAACACTGAAGCTTTCTTT
CAIRRTGVNTEAFF
>TRBJ2-3|TRBD2|TRBV9|.
TGTGCCAGCAGCGTGGTCGGACTAGCGGGGGACCCAGATACGCAGTATTTT
CASSVVGLAGDPDTQYF
>TRBJ2-5|.|TRBV30|.
TGTGCCTGGAGTGTATTGGGCTATAGGGAAGGGGAGACCCAGTACTTC
CAWSVLGYREGETQYF
>TRBJ2-7|TRBD1|TRBV7-9|.
TGTGCCAGCAGCACGAGACAGGGGAGCTCCTACGAGCAGTACTTC
CASSTRQGSSYEQYF
>TRBJ2-1|TRBD2|TRBV5-5|.
TGTGCCAGCAGCTACTTCCAGCGGGAGGATGGTGAGCAGTTCTTC
CASSYFQREDGEQFF
>TRBJ2-5|.|TRBV7-3|.
TGTGCCAGCAGCTTGGCCGGGGGTCAAGAGACCCAGTACTTC
CASSLAGGQETQYF
>TRBJ1-1|.|TRBV5-1|.
TGCGCCAGCAGCTTGTCCCGACAGAGTGAAGCTTTCTTT
CASSLSRQSEAFF
>TRBJ2-7|.|TRBV5-1|.
TGCGCCAGCAGCCCACAGGCCTACGAGCAGTACTTC
CASSPQAYEQYF
>TRBJ2-7|.|TRBV7-9|.
TGTGCCAGCAGCCCCGGGGACGCCCACGAGCAGTACTTC
CASSPGDAHEQYF
>TRBJ1-3|.|TRBV11-3|.
TGTGCCAGCAGCTTAGATGGGGAACACTTGACGTCTTATTTT
CASSLDGEHLTSYF
>TRBJ1-3|.|TRBV19|.
TGTGCCAGTAGTATAGGTGGGCTTCCTGGAAACACCATATATTTT
CASSIGGLPGNTIYF
>TRBJ1-2|TRBD1|TRBV7-7|.
TGTGCCAGCAGCTTGTGGGACAGCCCACTTAACTATGGCTACACCTTC
CASSLWDSPLNYGYTF
>TRBJ2-2|TRBD2|TRBV5-1|.
TGCGCCAGCAGCTTGACTAGCGGGGGCCTGAACACCGGGGAGCTGTTTTTT
CASSLTSGGLNTGELFF
>TRBJ2-7|.|TRBV21-1|.
TGTGCCAGCAGCAAAGTGCCGCAGCCCACCCTTTCCTACGAGCAGTACTTC
CASSKVPQPTLSYEQYF
>TRBJ2-2|TRBD2|TRBV5-1|.
TGCGCCAGCAGCGGGTCGGGACTAGCTGATAGGGAGCTGTTTTTT
CASSGSGLADRELFF
>TRBJ1-6|.|TRBV2|once
TGTGCCAGCAGTGAAGGGGGGGCCCCCCGGGGTAATTCACCCCTCCACTTT
CASSEGGAPRGNSPLHF
>TRBJ2-3|.|TRBV7-9|.
TGTGCCAGCACCGAGGGGGGGGGCACAGATACGCAGTATTTT
CASTEGGGTDTQYF